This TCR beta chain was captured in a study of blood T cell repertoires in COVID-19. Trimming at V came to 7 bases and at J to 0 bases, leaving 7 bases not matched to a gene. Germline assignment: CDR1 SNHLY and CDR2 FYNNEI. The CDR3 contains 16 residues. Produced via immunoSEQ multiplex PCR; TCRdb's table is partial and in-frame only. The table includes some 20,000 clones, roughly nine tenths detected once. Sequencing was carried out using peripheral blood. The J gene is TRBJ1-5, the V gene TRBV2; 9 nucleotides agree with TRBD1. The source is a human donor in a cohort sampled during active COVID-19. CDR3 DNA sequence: TGTGCCAGCAACTCCGGGACAGGGAATAGCAATCAGCCCCAGCATTTT. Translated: CASNSGTGNSNQPQHF.